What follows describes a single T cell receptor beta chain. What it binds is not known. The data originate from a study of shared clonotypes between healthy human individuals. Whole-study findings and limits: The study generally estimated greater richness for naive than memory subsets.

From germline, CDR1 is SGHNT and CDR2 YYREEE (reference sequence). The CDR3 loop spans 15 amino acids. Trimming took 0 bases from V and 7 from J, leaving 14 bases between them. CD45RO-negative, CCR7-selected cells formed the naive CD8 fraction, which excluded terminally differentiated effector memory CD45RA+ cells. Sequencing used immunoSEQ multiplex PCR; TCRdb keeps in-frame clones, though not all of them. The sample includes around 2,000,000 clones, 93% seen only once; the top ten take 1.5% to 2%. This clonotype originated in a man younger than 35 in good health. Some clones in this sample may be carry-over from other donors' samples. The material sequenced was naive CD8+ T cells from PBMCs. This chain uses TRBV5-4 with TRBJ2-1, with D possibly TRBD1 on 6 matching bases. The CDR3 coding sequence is TGTGCCAGCAGCTTGGAGGACAGCCGTAGGAATGAGCAGTTCTTC. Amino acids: CASSLEDSRRNEQFF.